This T cell receptor (beta chain) stems from a study of CD8 T cells in ankylosing spondylitis. CDR3 length: 15 residues. Looked up from germline, CDR1 is WNHNN and CDR2 is SYGVQD (reference sequence). V lost 4 bases and J lost 3; bases outside the gene matches: 3. This clonotype was seen ten or more times. TCRdb re-called the 5' RACE reads with MiXCR, one entry per CDR3 protein. The sample includes some 270,000 distinct CDR3 sequences, 18% of them seen just once. Sequenced material: blood, either unsorted or a sorted T cell fraction (not recorded which). This TCR derives from a male donor with ankylosing spondylitis or in good health (not recorded which). The V call is TRBV10-1, the J call TRBJ2-2; 9 nucleotides agree with TRBD2. CDR3 DNA sequence: TGCGCCAGCAGTGTGACTAGCGGAGACACCGGGGAGCTGTTTTTT. It is translated as CASSVTSGDTGELFF.